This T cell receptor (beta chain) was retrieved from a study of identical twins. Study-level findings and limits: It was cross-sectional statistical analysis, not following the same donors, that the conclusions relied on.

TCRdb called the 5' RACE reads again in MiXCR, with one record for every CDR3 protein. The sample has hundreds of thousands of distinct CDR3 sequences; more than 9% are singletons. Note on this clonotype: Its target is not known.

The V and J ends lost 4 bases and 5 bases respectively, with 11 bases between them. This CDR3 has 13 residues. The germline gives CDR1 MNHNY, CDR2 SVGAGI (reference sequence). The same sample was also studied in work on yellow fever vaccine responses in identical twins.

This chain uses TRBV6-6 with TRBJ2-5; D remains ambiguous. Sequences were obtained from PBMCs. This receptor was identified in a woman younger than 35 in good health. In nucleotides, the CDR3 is TGTGCCAGCAGTTTCCAAGAAAGGGAGACCCAGTACTTC. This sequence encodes CASSFQERETQYF.